This T cell receptor (beta chain) came from a study of shared clonotypes between healthy human individuals. The CDR3 totals 13 residues. The protocol was immunoSEQ multiplex PCR, while the TCRdb copy is restricted to in-frame clones and leaves out a portion. The repertoire holds hundreds of thousands of clones, with 90% to 95% as singletons. Naive CD8 cells, CD45RO-negative and positively selected for CCR7, excluded terminally differentiated effector memory CD45RA+ cells. The V and J genes are TRBV21-1 and TRBJ1-5. TRBV21-1 is recorded as a pseudogene. The specimen sequenced was naive CD8+ T cells sorted from blood. The sequence derives from a woman aged 25 to 39 in good health. In DNA, the CDR3 is TGTGCCAACATGGACGGAAACAATCAGCCCCAGCATTTT. Translation gives CANMDGNNQPQHF.